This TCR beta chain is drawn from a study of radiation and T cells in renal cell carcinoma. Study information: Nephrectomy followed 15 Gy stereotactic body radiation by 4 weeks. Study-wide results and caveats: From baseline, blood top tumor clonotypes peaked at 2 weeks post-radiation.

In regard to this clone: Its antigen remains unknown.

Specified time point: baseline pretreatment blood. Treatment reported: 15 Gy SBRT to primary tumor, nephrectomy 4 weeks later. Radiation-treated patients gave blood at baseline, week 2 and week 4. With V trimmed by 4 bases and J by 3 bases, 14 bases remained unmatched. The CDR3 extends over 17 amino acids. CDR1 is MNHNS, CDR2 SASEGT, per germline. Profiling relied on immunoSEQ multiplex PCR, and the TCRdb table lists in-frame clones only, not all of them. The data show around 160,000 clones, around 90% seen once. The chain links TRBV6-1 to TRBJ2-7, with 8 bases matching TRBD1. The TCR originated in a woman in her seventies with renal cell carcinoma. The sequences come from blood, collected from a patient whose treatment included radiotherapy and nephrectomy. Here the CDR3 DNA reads TGTGCCAGCAGTGGCCCCATCCGGGACAGGAGGAACTACGAGCAGTACTTC. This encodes CASSGPIRDRRNYEQYF.